Listed here are 11 T cell receptor beta chains from one sample, sequenced in a study of blood T cell repertoires in COVID-19. The repertoire was sequenced with immunoSEQ multiplex PCR; TCRdb's copy has only in-frame clones and lacks some. The profile shows some 40,000 clones, 84% of them singletons. Sample: peripheral blood. These TCRs come from a man between 50 and 59 years old with active or convalescent COVID-19.

The chain combines TRBV13 with TRBJ2-1; weak D call: TRBD2 (5 bases). There are 13 residues in the CDR3. Germline V CDR1 and CDR2: PRHDT, FYEKMQ (reference sequence). Trimming removed 5 bases at V and 5 bases at J, with 10 bases between. The CDR3 spells CASSRQTNNEQFF. The CDR3 DNA reads TGTGCCAGCAGCCGCCAGACTAACAATGAGCAGTTCTTC.

The chain joins TRBV5-1 to TRBJ2-7; TRBD1 aligns across 7 bases. The trim removed 3 bases at V and 2 bases at J, leaving 8 bases unmatched. The CDR3 has 15 residues. The germline V gene has CDR1 SGHRS and CDR2 YFSETQ. CDR3 residues: CASSSGIGTAYEQYF. The CDR3, as DNA: TGCGCCAGCAGCTCGGGTATTGGGACAGCCTACGAGCAGTACTTC.

The chain employs TRBV28 and TRBJ1-5, with 7 bases that match TRBD1. The trim removed 6 bases at V and 4 bases at J, leaving 12 bases unmatched. Germline V lookup: CDR1 MDHEN, CDR2 SYDVKM. This CDR3 comprises 16 residues. CDR3 in amino acids: CASSPGPAGGNQPQHF. The CDR3 coding sequence is TGTGCCAGCAGCCCAGGGCCCGCAGGGGGGAATCAGCCCCAGCATTTT.

V is TRBV6-5 and J is TRBJ2-2, with a possible D match to TRBD2 (7 bases). The germline gives CDR1 MNHEY, CDR2 SVGAGI. The CDR3 sequence is 14 residues long. V was clipped by 10 bases and J by 7 bases, with 19 bases between them. CDR3 in DNA: TGTGCCATCCTAGTGGGGGGGGCTAGCGGGGAGCTGTTTTTT. Residues: CAILVGGASGELFF.

The J gene is TRBJ1-6, the V gene TRBV14; 10 bases align to TRBD1. Looked up from germline, CDR1 is SGHDN and CDR2 is FVKESK. The trim removed 3 bases at V and 7 bases at J, leaving 9 bases unmatched. This CDR3 contains 17 residues. CDR3 amino acids: CASSHLRQGAVNSPLHF. CDR3 nucleotides: TGTGCCAGCAGCCACCTGAGACAGGGGGCGGTCAATTCACCCCTCCACTTT.

This chain joins TRBV9 and TRBJ2-2; 11 bases fit TRBD1. Germline V gene sequence: CDR1 SGDLS, CDR2 YYNGEE. The CDR3 loop spans 14 amino acids. Trimming cost V 8 bases and J 4 bases; bases outside gene matches: 4. The DNA of the CDR3 is TGTGCCAGTCGGGGACAGGGGGGCACCGGGGAGCTGTTTTTT. This encodes CASRGQGGTGELFF.

The chain recombines TRBV2 with TRBJ1-2; D is unresolved. Looked up from germline, CDR1 is SNHLY and CDR2 is FYNNEI. The V and J ends lost 9 bases and 2 bases respectively, with 19 bases between them. This CDR3 contains 15 residues. CDR3 sequence (DNA): TGTGCCAGGGGTTTGGCCGGAGTGAGCAACTATGGCTACACCTTC. Protein product: CARGLAGVSNYGYTF.

The J gene is TRBJ1-4, the V gene TRBV3-1 (or the pseudogene TRBV3-2); TRBD1 matches at 7 bases. The CDR3 contains 14 residues. Germline loops: CDR1 LGHDT, CDR2 YNNKEL (reference sequence). With V trimmed by 6 bases and J by 7 bases, 8 bases remained unmatched. CDR3 loop: CASSQRTGGEKLFF. The CDR3, as DNA: TGTGCCAGCAGTCAGAGGACAGGAGGTGAAAAACTGTTTTTT.

The rearrangement joins TRBV6-1 to TRBJ1-5, with D possibly matching TRBD1 (5 bases). Trimming removed 6 bases from V and 2 bases from J, with 14 bases in between. CDR3 length: 15 residues. The germline gives CDR1 MNHNS, CDR2 SASEGT. The chain's CDR3 is CASRGRVLGNQPQHF. The CDR3 DNA reads as TGTGCCAGCAGGGGCAGGGTCCTTGGCAATCAGCCCCAGCATTTT.

This clone was detected once. The chain carries TRBV11-2 and TRBJ2-3, with TRBD2 as a possible D gene (7 bases). The V end lost 5 bases, the J end lost 2 bases, and 11 bases lay between the germline ends. Germline V gives CDR1 SGHAT, CDR2 FQNNGV. The CDR3 extends over 14 amino acids. The CDR3 DNA reads TGTGCCAGCAGCCCCGGGGGGCCCACAGATACGCAGTATTTT. Translating gives CASSPGGPTDTQYF.

J is TRBJ1-1 and V is TRBV7-2; D gene unclear. The CDR3 loop spans 14 amino acids. The V and J ends lost 5 bases and 4 bases respectively, with 14 bases between them. Germline V gene lookup returns CDR1 SGHTA and CDR2 FQGNSA. The CDR3 sequence: CASSTRMGGTEAFF. DNA for the CDR3: TGTGCCAGCAGCACCAGGATGGGTGGCACTGAAGCTTTCTTT.